A few counts support the clone carrying this T cell receptor (beta chain). The antigen is undetermined. V lost 2 bases, J lost 5 bases, and 17 bases lay in between. Germline loops: CDR1 SGHNT, CDR2 YYREEE (reference sequence). The CDR3 contains 16 residues. These data originate in a study of beta chain bispecific antibodies for T cell cancers. Study in general: Surviving healthy donor T cells from leukemia-line and bispecific antibody cocultures were TRBV-sequenced for family depletion. Jurkat cells expressed TRBV12-3; HPB-ALL cells expressed TRBV5-5. Study observations and caveats: Most targeted TRBV signal came from the leukemia cell line cells, not normal T cells.

TCRdb reprocessed the 5' RACE reads via MiXCR and lists one record per CDR3 protein. The table includes some 17,000 distinct CDR3 sequences, 2.1% detected once. Expansion lasted 3 days, with either anti-CD3 antibody OKT3 or CD3/CD28 beads. The sequence was collected from a human donor in good health. Some clones in this sample may be carry-over from other donors' samples. The sequencing sample was made of healthy donor T cells cultured with leukemia cells. This chain links TRBV5-4 with TRBJ1-5, with TRBD1 as a possible D gene (5 bases). CDR3 DNA: TGTGCCAGCAGCTTTGATGGGGGTTTAGAAGATCAGCCCCAGCATTTT. Translating it yields CASSFDGGLEDQPQHF.